This record covers a single T cell receptor beta chain. Data came from immunoSEQ multiplex PCR; TCRdb stores just in-frame clones and leaves some out. The sample holds around 200,000 clones, around 87% seen once. Germline V CDR1 and CDR2: SGHTS, YDEGEE. The CDR3 runs 14 residues. V was pared by 4 bases and J by 3 bases, with 12 bases between. The sample originates from a study of blood T cell repertoires in COVID-19. As for the study in general: Donors in the United States, Italy and Spain gave samples during acute or convalescent COVID-19.

Sequenced sample: peripheral blood. The rearrangement joins TRBV5-8 to TRBJ2-3; D is uncertain. The TCR comes from a woman in her late teens or twenties who had recovered from COVID-19. CDR3 sequence: CASSPRFTTDTQYF. As DNA, the CDR3 is TGTGCCAGCAGCCCCCGTTTCACTACAGATACGCAGTATTTT.